The 17 T cell receptor beta chains in this list originate from one sample, sequenced in a study of PD-1 blockade in mismatch repair-deficient tumors. For these TCRs, the target antigens are not known. Time point of the sample: 10-day in vitro stimulation with candidate neoantigen peptide 5. TCRdb's copy holds only in-frame clones and misses some; the assay was immunoSEQ multiplex PCR. This table holds fewer than 18,000 clones, roughly four fifths found once. Sequenced material: cells cultured in vitro, taken from a patient treated with pembrolizumab. These receptor sequences come from an adult with mismatch repair-deficient cancer.

V gene TRBV27 combines with J gene TRBJ1-1; perhaps TRBD1 as D (5 bases). The CDR3 is 15 residues long. Trimming stripped 0 bases from V and 7 bases from J, with 15 bases between. Germline values: CDR1 MNHEY, CDR2 SMNVEV (reference sequence). For the CDR3, the DNA is TGTGCCAGCAGTTTATCGATGGGGGGTACACTTGAAGCTTTCTTT. Residues: CASSLSMGGTLEAFF.

V gene TRBV28 combines with J gene TRBJ1-5, with D uncertain. In germline, CDR1 is MDHEN, CDR2 SYDVKM. This CDR3 comprises 13 residues. V shed 3 bases and J shed 7 bases, with 10 bases lying between them. CDR3 loop: CASSFIITQPQHF. Here the CDR3 DNA reads TGTGCCAGCAGTTTTATAATAACCCAGCCCCAGCATTTT.

This clone was found once. The chain has TRBV7-2 and TRBJ2-2, with a tentative D call TRBD2 (5 bases). Deletions cut 3 bases from V and 6 bases from J, with 8 bases between. The CDR3 consists of 13 residues. Germline V gives CDR1 SGHTA, CDR2 FQGNSA. The CDR3 region has the DNA TGTGCCAGCAGCTTTCGGGAAGCCGGGGAGCTGTTTTTT. The encoded protein is CASSFREAGELFF.

V is TRBV28 and J is TRBJ2-7, with a tentative D call TRBD2 (6 bases). Trimming left V 2 bases short and J 0 bases short, with 11 bases between. Germline lookup yields CDR1 MDHEN and CDR2 SYDVKM. CDR3 size: 15 residues. The CDR3: CASSLGAGLSYEQYF. As DNA, the CDR3 is TGTGCCAGCAGTTTAGGAGCGGGCCTCTCCTACGAGCAGTACTTC.

The rearrangement uses TRBV2 and TRBJ1-2; 7 bases line up with TRBD1. Germline CDR1 and CDR2: SNHLY and FYNNEI. V lost 8 bases and J lost 0; bases outside the gene matches: 9. This CDR3 is 15 amino acids long. As DNA, the CDR3 is TGTGCCAGCCTTCGACAGGGACTAACTAACTATGGCTACACCTTC. This gives the protein CASLRQGLTNYGYTF.

The chain joins TRBV6-5 to TRBJ2-7; 10 nucleotides align to TRBD1. Germline V gene data show CDR1 as MNHEY and CDR2 as SVGAGI. After removal of 6 bases from V and 6 bases from J, the junction contained 8 bases not matched to a gene. The CDR3 contains 14 residues. The CDR3 is CASSLGTGALEQYF. CDR3 DNA: TGTGCCAGCAGCCTCGGGACAGGGGCCCTCGAGCAGTACTTC.

The chain employs TRBV19 and TRBJ1-2, with TRBD1 matching 9 bases. This CDR3 contains 13 residues. Germline V lookup: CDR1 LNHDA, CDR2 SQIVND (reference sequence). This CDR3 reads CATDRGTGYGYTF. CDR3 sequence (DNA): TGTGCAACCGATCGCGGGACAGGGTATGGCTACACCTTC.

DNA for the CDR3: TGTGCCAGCAGCTCCCACGGGACAGGGGCTAACTATGGCTACACCTTC. Its translation: CASSSHGTGANYGYTF. This chain uses TRBV9 with TRBJ1-2; 10 bases agree with TRBD1. The germline CDR1 and CDR2 sequences are SGDLS and YYNGEE. CDR3 length: 16 residues. The V and J ends lost 4 bases and 0 bases, in that order; junction bases with no gene match: 6.

The genes are TRBV5-1 and TRBJ1-4, with D perhaps matching TRBD1 (5 bases). The CDR3 is made up of 16 amino acids. Deletions cut 2 bases from V and 3 bases from J, with 14 bases between. In germline, CDR1 is SGHRS, CDR2 YFSETQ. The CDR3 loop is CASSFTTGGANEKLFF. Here the CDR3 DNA reads TGCGCCAGCAGCTTCACAACGGGGGGTGCTAATGAAAAACTGTTTTTT.

This CDR3 is CASREGTGGLYGYTF. CDR3 coding DNA: TGTGCCAGCAGGGAGGGGACAGGGGGCCTCTATGGCTACACCTTC. The chain employs TRBV28 and TRBJ1-2; 12 bases match TRBD1. The CDR3 loop spans 15 amino acids. Germline CDR1 is MDHEN and CDR2 is SYDVKM. The trim removed 6 bases at V and 4 bases at J, leaving 6 bases unmatched.

J is TRBJ2-3 and V is TRBV6-5; possibly TRBD1 for D (5 bases). Germline loops: CDR1 MNHEY, CDR2 SVGAGI. The germline V and J ends were trimmed by 6 bases and 5 bases, with 6 bases remaining between them. This CDR3 has 11 amino acids. This CDR3 reads CASRTGDTQYF. The DNA of the CDR3 is TGTGCCAGCAGAACAGGAGATACGCAGTATTTT.

The chain combines TRBV19 with TRBJ2-5; 13 bases are a match to TRBD2. Germline V gives CDR1 LNHDA, CDR2 SQIVND (reference sequence). V lost 5 bases to trimming and J lost 0 bases; unmatched junction nucleotides: 6. The CDR3 is 17 amino acids. CDR3 DNA sequence: TGTGCCAGTAGTCCCGGGACTAGCGGGATGTACCAAGAGACCCAGTACTTC. Its translation is CASSPGTSGMYQETQYF.

The rearrangement links TRBV5-1 to TRBJ1-2; D is ambiguous. From germline, CDR1 is SGHRS and CDR2 YFSETQ. Trimming removed 0 bases from V and 4 bases from J, with 7 bases in between. The CDR3 spans 13 residues. The CDR3 region is CASSLAFGYGYTF. The CDR3 DNA follows: TGCGCCAGCAGCTTGGCGTTTGGCTATGGCTACACCTTC.

The genes are TRBV7-3 and TRBJ1-6; 8 nucleotides align to TRBD1. CDR1 and CDR2 (germline): SGHTA, FQGTGA. V lost 5 bases to trimming and J lost 7 bases; unmatched junction nucleotides: 4. This CDR3 comprises 14 residues. The CDR3 protein is CASSPTGGNSPLHF. DNA for the CDR3: TGTGCCAGCAGCCCTACAGGGGGGAATTCACCCCTCCACTTT.

This clone was detected only a few times. The chain uses TRBV9 and TRBJ1-1; 7 bases map to TRBD1. Germline values: CDR1 SGDLS, CDR2 YYNGEE. The CDR3 sequence is 15 residues long. V was clipped by 3 bases and J by 0 bases; unmatched bases: 5. The CDR3 loop reads CASSAQQGMNTEAFF. The CDR3 DNA follows: TGTGCCAGCAGCGCCCAACAGGGGATGAACACTGAAGCTTTCTTT.

The chain has TRBV5-1 and TRBJ2-1; 7 bases fit TRBD1. The CDR3 is made up of 13 amino acids. V dropped 0 bases and J dropped 7; count of bases not matched to a gene: 1. CDR1 and CDR2 (germline): SGHRS, YFSETQ. CDR3 sequence reads: CASSLGTGNEQFF. CDR3 DNA sequence: TGCGCCAGCAGCTTGGGGACAGGAAATGAGCAGTTCTTC.

The chain couples TRBV28 to TRBJ2-2; D tentatively reads TRBD1 or TRBD2 (6 bases each). The ends were cut back, 4 bases at V and 3 bases at J, with 18 bases in the middle. Germline CDR1 and CDR2: MDHEN and SYDVKM. The CDR3 loop spans 17 amino acids. CDR3 in DNA: TGTGCCAGCAGTTCCCCCTCCTGGGGGGCGGACACCGGGGAGCTGTTTTTT. It translates to CASSSPSWGADTGELFF.